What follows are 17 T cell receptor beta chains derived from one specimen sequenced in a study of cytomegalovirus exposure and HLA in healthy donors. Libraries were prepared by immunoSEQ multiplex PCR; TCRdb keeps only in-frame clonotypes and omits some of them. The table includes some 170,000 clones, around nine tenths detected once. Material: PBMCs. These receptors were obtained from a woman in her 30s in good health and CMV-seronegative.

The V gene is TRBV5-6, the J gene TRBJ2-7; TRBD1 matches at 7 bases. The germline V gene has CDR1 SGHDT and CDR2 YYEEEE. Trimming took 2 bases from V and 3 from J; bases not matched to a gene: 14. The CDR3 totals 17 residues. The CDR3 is CASSFFVVRGLVYEQYF. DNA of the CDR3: TGTGCCAGCAGCTTCTTCGTCGTAAGGGGGCTGGTCTACGAGCAGTACTTC.

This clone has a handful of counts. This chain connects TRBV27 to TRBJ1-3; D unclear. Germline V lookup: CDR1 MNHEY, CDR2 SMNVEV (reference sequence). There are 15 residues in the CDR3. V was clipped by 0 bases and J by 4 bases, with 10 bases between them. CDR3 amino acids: CASSLSSGSGNTIYF. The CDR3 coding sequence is TGTGCCAGCAGTTTATCGTCGGGGTCCGGAAACACCATATATTTT.

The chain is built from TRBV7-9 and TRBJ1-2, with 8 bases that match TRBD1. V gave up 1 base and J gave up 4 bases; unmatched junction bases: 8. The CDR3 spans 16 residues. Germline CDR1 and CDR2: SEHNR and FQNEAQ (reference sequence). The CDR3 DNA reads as TGTGCCAGCAGCTTAGTCGGTACAGGGGGTGGCTATGGCTACACCTTC. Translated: CASSLVGTGGGYGYTF. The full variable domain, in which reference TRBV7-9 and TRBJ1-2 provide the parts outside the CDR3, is DTGVSQNPRHKITKRGQNVTFRCDPISEHNRLYWYRQTLGQGPEFLTYFQNEAQLEKSRLLSDRFSAERPKGSFSTLEIQRTEQGDSAMYLCASSLVGTGGGYGYTFGSGTRLTVV.

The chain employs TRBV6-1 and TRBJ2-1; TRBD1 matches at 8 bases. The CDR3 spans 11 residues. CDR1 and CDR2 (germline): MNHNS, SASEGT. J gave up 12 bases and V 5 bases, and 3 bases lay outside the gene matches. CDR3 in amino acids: CASSLTGVQFF. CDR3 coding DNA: TGTGCCAGCAGTTTGACAGGGGTGCAGTTCTTC.

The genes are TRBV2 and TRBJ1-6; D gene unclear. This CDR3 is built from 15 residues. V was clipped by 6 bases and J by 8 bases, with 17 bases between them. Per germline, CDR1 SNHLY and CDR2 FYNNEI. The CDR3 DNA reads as TGTGCCAGCAGAGCCGAGACATCCAGAGATTCACCCCTCCACTTT. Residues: CASRAETSRDSPLHF.

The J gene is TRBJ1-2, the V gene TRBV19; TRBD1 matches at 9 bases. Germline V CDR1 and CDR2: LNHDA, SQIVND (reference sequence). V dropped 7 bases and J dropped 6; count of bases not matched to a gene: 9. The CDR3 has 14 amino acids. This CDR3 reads CASTHRGLEDGYTF. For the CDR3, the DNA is TGTGCCAGTACCCACAGGGGGCTGGAGGATGGCTACACCTTC.

CDR3 nucleotide sequence: TGTGCCAGCACCCCGACAGGGACCAGCTATGGCTACACCTTC. Translating gives CASTPTGTSYGYTF. The chain carries TRBV6-1 and TRBJ1-2; 7 bases are shared with TRBD1. V lost 7 bases and J lost 4; bases outside the gene matches: 9. Germline CDR1 reads MNHNS; CDR2 reads SASEGT. This CDR3 has 14 amino acids.

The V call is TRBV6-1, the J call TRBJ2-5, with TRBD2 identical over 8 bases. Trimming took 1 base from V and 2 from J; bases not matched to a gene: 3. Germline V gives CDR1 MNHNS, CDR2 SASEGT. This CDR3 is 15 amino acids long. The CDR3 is CASSEVGGGQETQYF. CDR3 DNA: TGTGCCAGCAGTGAAGTCGGGGGGGGACAAGAGACCCAGTACTTC.

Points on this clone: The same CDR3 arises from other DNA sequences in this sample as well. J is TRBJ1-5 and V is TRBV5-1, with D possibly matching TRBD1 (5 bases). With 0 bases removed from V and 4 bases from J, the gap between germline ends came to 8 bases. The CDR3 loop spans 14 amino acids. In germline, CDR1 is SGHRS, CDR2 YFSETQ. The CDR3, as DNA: TGCGCCAGCAGCTTGGCGGGGGGGAATCAGCCCCAGCATTTT. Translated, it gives CASSLAGGNQPQHF.

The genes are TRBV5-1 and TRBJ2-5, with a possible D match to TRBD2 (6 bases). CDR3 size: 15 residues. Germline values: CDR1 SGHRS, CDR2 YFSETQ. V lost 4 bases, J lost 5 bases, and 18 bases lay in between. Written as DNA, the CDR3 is TGCGCCAGCAGCGTCGGTGGCGGGACTGGTGAGACCCAGTACTTC. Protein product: CASSVGGGTGETQYF.

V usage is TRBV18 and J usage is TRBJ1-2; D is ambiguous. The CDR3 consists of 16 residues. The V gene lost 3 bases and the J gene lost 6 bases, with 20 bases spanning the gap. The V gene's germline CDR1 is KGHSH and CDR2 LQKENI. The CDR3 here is CASSPTSTKVWHGYTF. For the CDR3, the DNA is TGTGCCAGCTCACCTACTAGCACCAAGGTGTGGCATGGCTACACCTTC.

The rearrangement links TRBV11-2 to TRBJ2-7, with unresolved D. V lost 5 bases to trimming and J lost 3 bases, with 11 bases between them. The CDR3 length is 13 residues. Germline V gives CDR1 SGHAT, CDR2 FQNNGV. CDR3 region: CASSPIPLYEQYF. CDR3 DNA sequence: TGTGCCAGCAGCCCAATCCCACTCTACGAGCAGTACTTC. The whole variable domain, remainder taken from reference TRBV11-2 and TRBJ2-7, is EAGVAQSPRYKIIEKRQSVAFWCNPISGHATLYWYQQILGQGPKLLIQFQNNGVVDDSQLPKDRFSAERLKGVDSTLKIQPAKLEDSAVYLCASSPIPLYEQYFGPGTRLTVT.

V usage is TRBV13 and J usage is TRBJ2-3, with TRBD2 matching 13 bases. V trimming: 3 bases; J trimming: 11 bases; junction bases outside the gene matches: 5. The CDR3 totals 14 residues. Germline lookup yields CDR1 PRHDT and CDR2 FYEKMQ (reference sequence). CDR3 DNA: TGTGCCAGCAGCTTCGGGACTAGCGGGGCCAGGCAGTATTTT. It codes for CASSFGTSGARQYF.

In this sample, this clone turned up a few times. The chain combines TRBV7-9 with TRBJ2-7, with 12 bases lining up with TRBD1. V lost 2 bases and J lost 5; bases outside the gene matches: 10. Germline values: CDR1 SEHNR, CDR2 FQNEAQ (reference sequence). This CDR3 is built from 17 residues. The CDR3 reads CASSLTTGTGGKDEQYF. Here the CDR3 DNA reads TGTGCCAGCAGCTTAACAACCGGGACAGGGGGCAAGGACGAGCAGTACTTC. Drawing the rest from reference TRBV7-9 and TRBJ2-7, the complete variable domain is DTGVSQNPRHKITKRGQNVTFRCDPISEHNRLYWYRQTLGQGPEFLTYFQNEAQLEKSRLLSDRFSAERPKGSFSTLEIQRTEQGDSAMYLCASSLTTGTGGKDEQYFGPGTRLTVT.

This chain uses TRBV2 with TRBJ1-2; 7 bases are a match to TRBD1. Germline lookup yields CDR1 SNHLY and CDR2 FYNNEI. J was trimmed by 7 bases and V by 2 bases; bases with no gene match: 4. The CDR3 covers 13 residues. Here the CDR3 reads CASSERGRGGYTF. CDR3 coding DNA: TGTGCCAGCAGTGAAAGGGGGCGCGGTGGCTACACCTTC. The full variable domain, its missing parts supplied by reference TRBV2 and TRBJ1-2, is EPEVTQTPSHQVTQMGQEVILRCVPISNHLYFYWYRQILGQKVEFLVSFYNNEISEKSEIFDDQFSVERPDGSNFTLKIRSTKLEDSAMYFCASSERGRGGYTFGSGTRLTVV.

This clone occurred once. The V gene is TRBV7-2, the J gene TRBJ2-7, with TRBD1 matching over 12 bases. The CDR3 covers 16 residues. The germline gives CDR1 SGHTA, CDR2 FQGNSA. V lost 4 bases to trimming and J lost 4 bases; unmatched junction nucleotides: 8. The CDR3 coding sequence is TGTGCCAGCAGCTCTCCGGGACAGGGGGCGCATTACGAGCAGTACTTC. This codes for CASSSPGQGAHYEQYF.

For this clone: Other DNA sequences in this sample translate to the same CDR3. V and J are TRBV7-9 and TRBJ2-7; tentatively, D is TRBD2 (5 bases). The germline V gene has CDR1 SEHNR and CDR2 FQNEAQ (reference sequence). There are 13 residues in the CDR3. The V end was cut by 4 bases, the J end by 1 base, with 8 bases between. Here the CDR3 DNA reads TGTGCCAGCAGCTCACCGGGGTCCTACGAGCAGTACTTC. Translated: CASSSPGSYEQYF. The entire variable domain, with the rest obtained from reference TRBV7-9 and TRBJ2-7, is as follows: DTGVSQNPRHKITKRGQNVTFRCDPISEHNRLYWYRQTLGQGPEFLTYFQNEAQLEKSRLLSDRFSAERPKGSFSTLEIQRTEQGDSAMYLCASSSPGSYEQYFGPGTRLTVT.